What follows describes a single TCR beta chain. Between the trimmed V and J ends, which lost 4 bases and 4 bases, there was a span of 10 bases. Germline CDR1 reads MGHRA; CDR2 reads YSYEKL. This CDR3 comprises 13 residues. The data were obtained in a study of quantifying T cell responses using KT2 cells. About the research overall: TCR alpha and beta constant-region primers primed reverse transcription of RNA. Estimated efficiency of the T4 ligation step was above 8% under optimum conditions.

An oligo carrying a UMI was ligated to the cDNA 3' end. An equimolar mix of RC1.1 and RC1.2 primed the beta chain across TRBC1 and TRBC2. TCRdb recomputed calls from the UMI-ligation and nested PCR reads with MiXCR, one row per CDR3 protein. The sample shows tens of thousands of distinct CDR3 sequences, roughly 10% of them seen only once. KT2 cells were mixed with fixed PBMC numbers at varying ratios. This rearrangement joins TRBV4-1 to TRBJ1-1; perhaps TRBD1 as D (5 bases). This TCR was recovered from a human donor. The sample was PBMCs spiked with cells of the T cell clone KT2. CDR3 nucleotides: TGCGCCAGCAGCCGGCAGGGTACCACTGAAGCTTTCTTT. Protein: CASSRQGTTEAFF.